The clone carrying this T cell receptor beta chain occurred many times. As yet, its antigen is unknown. The CDR3 is 15 residues long. V lost 3 bases, J lost 1 base, and 3 bases stayed unmatched. This sample is drawn from a study of CD8 T cells in ankylosing spondylitis. TCRdb independently ran MiXCR on the 5' RACE reads; one entry per CDR3 protein. The sample includes more than 500,000 distinct CDR3 sequences, roughly 5.2% seen only once; the top ten take 3.5%. The study's findings and limits: Reports say disease-linked clones showed up significantly more in matched ankylosing spondylitis synovial fluid. Within ankylosing spondylitis blood, a TCR beta motif made up of seven to nine highly homologous variants appeared to be characteristic.

The rearrangement uses TRBV12-3 or TRBV12-4 and TRBJ2-3; 8 bases fit TRBD2. Sequencing was done on a sample of blood, either unsorted or a sorted T cell fraction (not recorded which). The origin of this receptor is a male donor with ankylosing spondylitis. Written as DNA, the CDR3 is TGTGCCAGCAGTTTTATGACTAGCGGCACAGATACGCAGTATTTT. Its protein is CASSFMTSGTDTQYF.